This is a list of T cell receptor beta chains from one sample in a study of graft-versus-host responses after intestinal transplantation. Assay: immunoSEQ multiplex PCR; the TCRdb copy retains only in-frame clones and omits some. The sample has 9,500 to 15,000 clones, 93% seen once. The specimen comprised PBMCs, sampled 109 days after intestinal transplant. These TCRs come from a human patient who received an intestinal transplant, so some T cells may come from the graft donor. The conserved cysteine and the conserved F or W are not part of the CDR3 here. The order of the fields is V gene, J gene, CDR3 protein.

v_gene: TRBV28; j_gene: TRBJ1-1; CDR3aa: ASSIQDGNTEAF
v_gene: TRBV11-2; j_gene: TRBJ1-1; CDR3aa: ASSSAITEAF
v_gene: TRBV30; j_gene: TRBJ2-2; CDR3aa: AWSPGGGSTGELF
v_gene: TRBV15; j_gene: TRBJ2-1; CDR3aa: ATSRAPVREEQF
v_gene: TRBV9; j_gene: TRBJ2-2; CDR3aa: ASSSNLAGGPPNAGELF
v_gene: TRBV27; j_gene: TRBJ1-5; CDR3aa: ASSPGSFQPQH
v_gene: TRBV15; j_gene: TRBJ1-4; CDR3aa: ATSSLQGFWEKLF
v_gene: TRBV28; j_gene: TRBJ2-1; CDR3aa: ASSFWVDSYNEQF
v_gene: TRBV28; j_gene: TRBJ2-7; CDR3aa: ASLIRGASYEQY
v_gene: TRBV7-7; j_gene: TRBJ2-1; CDR3aa: ASSFGTGNEQF
v_gene: TRBV5-4; j_gene: TRBJ2-3; CDR3aa: ASSSVVSWVQDTQY
v_gene: TRBV30; j_gene: TRBJ1-1; CDR3aa: AWSVQGPEAF
v_gene: TRBV27; j_gene: TRBJ1-2; CDR3aa: ASTPADSVGSYGYT
v_gene: TRBV19; j_gene: TRBJ1-5; CDR3aa: ASRPGGNSNQPQH
v_gene: TRBV7-9; j_gene: TRBJ2-3; CDR3aa: ASSHLSAGDSHTDTQY